These 8 T cell receptor beta chains share one sample of origin, sequenced in a study of blood T cell repertoires in COVID-19. Profiled with immunoSEQ multiplex PCR; TCRdb holds only in-frame clones, not every one. The sample carries around 130,000 clones, roughly four fifths recorded once. The specimen was PBMCs or T cells enriched from blood (not recorded which). These receptors came from a man younger than 40 who had recovered from COVID-19.

The chain couples TRBV6-5 to TRBJ1-4, with D maybe TRBD1 (5 bases). The CDR3 consists of 14 residues. Trimming cost V 0 bases and J 5 bases, with 7 bases left between them. Germline lookup yields CDR1 MNHEY and CDR2 SVGAGI. The CDR3 is CASSYSGVNEKLFF. The CDR3 DNA reads as TGTGCCAGCAGTTACTCAGGGGTAAATGAAAAACTGTTTTTT.

The chain links TRBV29-1 to TRBJ2-2; D remains unclear. CDR3 length: 12 residues. Germline CDR1 and CDR2: SQVTM and ANQGSEA. Trimming took off 6 bases at V and 3 bases at J, with 8 bases between the two ends. The CDR3 DNA is TGCAGCGTAGCGTGGTACACCGGGGAGCTGTTTTTT. It yields the protein CSVAWYTGELFF.

Of note for this clone: The sample holds other DNA sequences that translate to the same CDR3. The V gene is TRBV19, the J gene TRBJ2-3; D unresolved. Per the germline V gene, CDR1 is LNHDA and CDR2 is SQIVND (reference sequence). The V gene lost 1 base and the J gene lost 4 bases, with 3 bases spanning the gap. The CDR3 is 12 residues long. CDR3 in DNA: TGTGCCAGTAGTATAGCATCAGATACGCAGTATTTT. Translation gives CASSIASDTQYF.

V and J are TRBV27 and TRBJ1-5, with D possibly TRBD1 on 5 matching bases. This CDR3 is 15 amino acids long. Germline V gives CDR1 MNHEY, CDR2 SMNVEV (reference sequence). V was pared by 3 bases and J by 7 bases, with 16 bases between. In DNA form, the CDR3 reads TGTGCCAGCAGTTTGGAAGCCGCGCAGGGCCAGCCCCAGCATTTT. This codes for CASSLEAAQGQPQHF.

Concerning this clone: This same CDR3 is encoded by further DNA sequences in the sample. The gene calls are TRBV5-1 and TRBJ1-4, with a weak D call TRBD1 (6 bases). V lost 5 bases and J lost 2, with 10 bases in between. Germline V gene lookup returns CDR1 SGHRS and CDR2 YFSETQ. This CDR3 has 14 residues. CDR3 nucleotide sequence: TGCGCCAGCAGTTCGGACAGCACTAATGAAAAACTGTTTTTT. Translated, it gives CASSSDSTNEKLFF.

J is TRBJ1-3 and V is TRBV20-1, with a weak D call TRBD1 (6 bases). Germline V gives CDR1 DFQATT, CDR2 SNEGSKA (reference sequence). V lost 3 bases, J lost 1 base, and 16 bases lay in between. CDR3 length equals 16 residues. The CDR3 loop is CSASWTKQGSGNTIYF. The CDR3 nucleotides are TGCAGTGCTAGTTGGACCAAACAGGGTTCTGGAAACACCATATATTTT.

This rearrangement joins TRBV5-6 to TRBJ2-2, with a tentative D call TRBD1 (5 bases). Germline V gives CDR1 SGHDT, CDR2 YYEEEE. This CDR3 is 15 amino acids long. The germline V and J ends were trimmed by 2 bases and 0 bases, with 8 bases remaining between them. The CDR3 loop is CASSLGAPNTGELFF. The CDR3, as DNA: TGTGCCAGCAGCTTAGGGGCCCCGAACACCGGGGAGCTGTTTTTT.

J is TRBJ1-3 and V is TRBV28; the D gene is possibly TRBD1 (5 bases). V lost 2 bases to trimming and J lost 0 bases, with 8 bases between them. CDR3 size: 15 residues. Germline V gene sequence: CDR1 MDHEN, CDR2 SYDVKM. CDR3: CASSLKDSSGNTIYF. The DNA of the CDR3 is TGTGCCAGCAGTTTAAAAGACAGCTCTGGAAACACCATATATTTT. The variable domain in full, completed from reference TRBV28 and TRBJ1-3, reads DVKVTQSSRYLVKRTGEKVFLECVQDMDHENMFWYRQDPGLGLRLIYFSYDVKMKEKGDIPEGYSVSREKKERFSLILESASTNQTSMYLCASSLKDSSGNTIYFGEGSWLTVV.